This TCR beta chain was sequenced during a study of regulatory T cells in long-lasting Graves disease. With 9 bases removed from V and 0 bases from J, the gap between germline ends came to 15 bases. CDR3 length equals 15 residues. Germline CDR1 and CDR2: LNHNV and YYDKDF (reference sequence). Time point indicated: persistent/refractory GD, antithyroid drugs over 5 years with positive TRAb. Isolated PBMC RNA provided the starting material for the TCR library. HTBI primers from iRepertoire and Arm-PCR of CDR3 regions yielded the TCR beta libraries. TCRdb called the multiplex PCR reads again in MiXCR, with one record for every CDR3 protein. The repertoire holds almost 350,000 distinct CDR3 sequences, with about 19% as singletons. The study's findings and limits: Whereas 966 public clonotypes were shared by new patients, persistent patients shared more, at 2,500 to 3,000.

With respect to this clonotype: Its antigen is not known.

The sample in question was peripheral blood mononuclear cells (PBMCs), obtained when the disease was refractory, from a patient treated with antithyroid drugs. The TCR was taken from a female donor with Graves disease. This rearrangement joins TRBV15 to TRBJ1-3; a possible D gene is TRBD1 (5 bases). CDR3 in DNA: TGTGCCACTAAAGGGGATTTGAGCTCTGGAAACACCATATATTTT. Encoded protein: CATKGDLSSGNTIYF.